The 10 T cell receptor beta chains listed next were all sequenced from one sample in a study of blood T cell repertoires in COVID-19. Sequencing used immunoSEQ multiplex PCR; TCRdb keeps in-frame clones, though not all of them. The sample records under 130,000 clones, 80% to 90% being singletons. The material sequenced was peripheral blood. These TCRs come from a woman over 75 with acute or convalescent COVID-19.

The DNA of the CDR3 is TGTGCCAGTAGTATATATGCTCTCCAGGGGGAGCAGTACTTC. Encoded protein: CASSIYALQGEQYF. This chain connects TRBV19 to TRBJ2-7, with D possibly being TRBD1 (6 bases). Trimming took off 2 bases at V and 7 bases at J, with 15 bases between the two ends. This CDR3 has 14 amino acids. Germline lookup yields CDR1 LNHDA and CDR2 SQIVND (reference sequence).

The CDR3, as DNA: TGTGCCAGCAGCTTAGATGCGACAGCTTATAGCAATCAGCCCCAGCATTTT. It is translated as CASSLDATAYSNQPQHF. This chain connects TRBV7-2 to TRBJ1-5; perhaps TRBD1 as D (5 bases). The CDR3 consists of 17 residues. Germline V gene lookup returns CDR1 SGHTA and CDR2 FQGNSA. V lost 1 base and J lost 0, with 13 bases in between. The whole variable domain, filled in from reference TRBV7-2 and TRBJ1-5, reads GAGVSQSPSNKVTEKGKDVELRCDPISGHTALYWYRQSLGQGLEFLIYFQGNSAPDKSGLPSDRFSAERTGGSVSTLTIQRTQQEDSAVYLCASSLDATAYSNQPQHFGDGTRLSIL.

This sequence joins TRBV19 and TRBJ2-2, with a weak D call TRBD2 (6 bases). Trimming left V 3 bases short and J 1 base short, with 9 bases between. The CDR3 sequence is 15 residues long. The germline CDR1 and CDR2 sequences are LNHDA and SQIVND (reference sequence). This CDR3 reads CASSIGGMNTGELFF. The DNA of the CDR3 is TGTGCCAGTAGTATTGGGGGGATGAACACCGGGGAGCTGTTTTTT.

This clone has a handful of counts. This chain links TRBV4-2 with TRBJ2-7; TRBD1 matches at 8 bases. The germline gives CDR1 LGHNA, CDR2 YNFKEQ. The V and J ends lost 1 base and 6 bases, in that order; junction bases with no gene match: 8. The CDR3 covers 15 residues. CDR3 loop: CASSQADLQGAEQYF. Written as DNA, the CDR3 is TGTGCCAGCAGCCAAGCAGATCTGCAGGGGGCCGAGCAGTACTTC.

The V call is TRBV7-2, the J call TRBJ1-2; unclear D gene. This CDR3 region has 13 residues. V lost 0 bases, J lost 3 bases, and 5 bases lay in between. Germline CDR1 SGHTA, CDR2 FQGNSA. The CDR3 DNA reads TGTGCCAGCAGCTTAGCGCCAGACTATGGCTACACCTTC. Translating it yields CASSLAPDYGYTF.

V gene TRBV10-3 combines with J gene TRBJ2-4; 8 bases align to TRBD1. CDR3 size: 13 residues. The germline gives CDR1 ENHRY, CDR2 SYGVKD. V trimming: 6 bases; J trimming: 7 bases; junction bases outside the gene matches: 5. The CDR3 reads CAIRDRGSNIQYF. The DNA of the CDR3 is TGTGCCATCAGAGACAGGGGTAGTAACATTCAGTACTTC.

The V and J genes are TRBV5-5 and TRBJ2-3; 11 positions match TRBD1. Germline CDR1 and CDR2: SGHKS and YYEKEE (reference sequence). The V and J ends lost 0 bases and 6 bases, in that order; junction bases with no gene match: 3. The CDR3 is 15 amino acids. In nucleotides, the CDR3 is TGTGCCAGCAGCTTGGGAGGGACAGGGGGTGATACGCAGTATTTT. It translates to CASSLGGTGGDTQYF.

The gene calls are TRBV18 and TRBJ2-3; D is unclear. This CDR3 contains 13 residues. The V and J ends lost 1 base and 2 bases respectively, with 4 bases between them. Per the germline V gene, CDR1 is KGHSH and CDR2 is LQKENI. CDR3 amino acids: CASSPRITDTQYF. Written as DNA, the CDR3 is TGTGCCAGCTCACCACGTATCACAGATACGCAGTATTTT.

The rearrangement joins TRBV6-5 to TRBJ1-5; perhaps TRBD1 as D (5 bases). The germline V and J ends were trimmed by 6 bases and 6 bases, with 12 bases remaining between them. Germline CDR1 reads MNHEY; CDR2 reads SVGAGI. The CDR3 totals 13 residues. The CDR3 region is CASSPGFGQPQHF. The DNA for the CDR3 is TGTGCCAGCAGCCCAGGGTTTGGTCAGCCCCAGCATTTT.

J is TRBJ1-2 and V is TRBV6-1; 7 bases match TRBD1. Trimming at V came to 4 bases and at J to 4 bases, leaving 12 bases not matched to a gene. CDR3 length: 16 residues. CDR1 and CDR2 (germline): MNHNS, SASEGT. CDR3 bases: TGTGCCAGCAGTGGGAATCGACAGGGAGAAGGCTATGGCTACACCTTC. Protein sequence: CASSGNRQGEGYGYTF.